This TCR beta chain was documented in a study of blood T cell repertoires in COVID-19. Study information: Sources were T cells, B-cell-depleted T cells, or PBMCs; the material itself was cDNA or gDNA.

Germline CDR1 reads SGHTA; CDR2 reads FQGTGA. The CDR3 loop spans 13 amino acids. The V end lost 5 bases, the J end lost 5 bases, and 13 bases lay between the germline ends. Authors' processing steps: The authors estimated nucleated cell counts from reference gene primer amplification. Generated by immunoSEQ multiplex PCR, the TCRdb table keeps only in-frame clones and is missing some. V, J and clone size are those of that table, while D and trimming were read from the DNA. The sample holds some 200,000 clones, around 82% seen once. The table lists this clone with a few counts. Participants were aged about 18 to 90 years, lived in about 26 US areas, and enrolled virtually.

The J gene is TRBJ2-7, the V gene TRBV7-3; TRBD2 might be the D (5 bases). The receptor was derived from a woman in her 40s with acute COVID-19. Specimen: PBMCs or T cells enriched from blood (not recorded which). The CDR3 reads CASSLDYKNEQYF. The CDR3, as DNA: TGTGCCAGCAGCCTCGACTACAAGAACGAGCAGTACTTC.